Described below is a single T cell receptor (beta chain) sequence and its context. The count of this clone is one. Its antigen is currently not known. No base quality information exists; no much larger clone differs at one position. This sample is part of a study of blood T cell repertoires in COVID-19 (dated by TCRdb to 2019 to 2021). With regard to the full study: The collaborator samples originated in the United States, Italy and Spain and spanned the acute and convalescent phases of COVID-19. The material from the prospective study consisted of cDNA or gDNA derived from T cells, B-cell-depleted T cells, or PBMCs. Deeply sampled blood TCRbeta repertoires from subjects exposed to, actively infected with, or recovered from COVID-19 were included in the dataset. The repertoires were released in a freely available public database meant as a resource for research on the immune response to SARS-CoV-2. Samples came from the ongoing ImmuneRACE study (first 160 participants) plus 1,254 subjects from 6 global collaborators. The sample metadata nearly always contained a de-identified subject ID, COVID-19 status, age in years and sex. Where HLA class I and class II types were available, the types were taken from metadata supplied by the sample provider, not from assay-based typing. Results the study describes overall, beyond this receptor: Clinical and demographic metadata were provided uncurated, with the amount varying by source and participant.

One collaborating source in Seattle enrolled patients during active infection and followed them longitudinally through the course of disease. Whole blood was collected in K2EDTA tubes by collaborating institutions according to the institutions' own protocols. For TCRbeta analysis, collaborator samples were shipped as frozen whole blood, as isolated PBMCs, or as DNA extracted from either sample type. TCRbeta CDR3 regions were amplified from genomic DNA by means of the immunoSEQ Assay, a bias-controlled multiplex PCR. The source study handled its data this way. Within the assay, amplification of reference gene primers was used to estimate how many nucleated cells each sample contained. To quantify the absolute abundance of each unique TCRbeta CDR3 rearrangement, sequence reads were collapsed and filtered. For each sample, productive Simpson clonality was calculated as the square root of Simpson's diversity index over productive rearrangements. The table was pulled from immuneACCESS by TCRdb, which kept in-frame rearrangements only. Such tables lose some clones; where checked, under half of the loss comes from unresolved V genes, and the rest has no known cause. V and J calls and clone size follow that table, whereas D and trimming were derived from the DNA. This sample is represented by roughly 310,000 clones; roughly 90% of them were singletons. The ten top clones hold 2.5% to 3.5% of the sample.

Inclusive of the bounding cysteine and phenylalanine, the CDR3 is 15 residues long. Here the CDR3 DNA is all that survives: 45 bases in frame from base 1. This receptor was taken from a woman between 25 and 40 years old with COVID-19, enrolled during active disease. The sequencing sample was made of peripheral blood. The chain is made from TRBV21-1 and TRBJ1-5; the table's D call TRBD1 went unverified against the DNA. TRBV21-1 is tagged as a pseudogene. The bases read TGTGCCAGCAGCATAAGGGGGCTCTACAATCAGCCCCAGCATTTT. Translated, it gives CASSIRGLYNQPQHF.